Listed below are T cell receptor beta chains from one sample, sequenced in a study of regulatory and conventional T cells in RAG deficiency. TCRdb's copy holds only in-frame clones and misses some; the assay was immunoSEQ multiplex PCR. The profile shows approximately 35,000 clones, about 76% of them singletons. This sample also appeared in a second study, on regulatory T cells.

The sequenced sample was CD4+ effector T cells sorted from blood. These receptor sequences come from a human donor in good health. Each CDR3 is given with its conserved first and last residue. D genes are given only for firm matches. For some rows the clone size is stated as once, few or many, or as a class when expanded; others skip it.

once | TRBJ1-1 | TRBV20-1 | . | TGCAGTGCGAGCCGGAACACTGAAGCTTTCTTT | CSASRNTEAFF
once | TRBJ2-3 | TRBV10-1 | . | TGCGCCAGCAGTGAGCGTCCACGGCCACACACAGATACGCAGTATTTT | CASSERPRPHTDTQYF
. | TRBJ2-5 | TRBV11-2 | TRBD2 | TGTGCCAGCAGCTTAGAGGGGCTAGCGGGGGGGCAAGAGACCCAGTACTTC | CASSLEGLAGGQETQYF
. | TRBJ2-1 | TRBV27 | TRBD2 | TGTGCCAGCAGTTTAGGGAGGGGATGGGACAATGAGCAGTTCTTC | CASSLGRGWDNEQFF
. | TRBJ2-7 | TRBV28 | . | TGTGCCAGCAGGGACAGTTTGAGCTCCTACGAGCAGTACTTC | CASRDSLSSYEQYF
. | TRBJ2-7 | TRBV29-1 | . | TGCAGCGTTGCGGGACCCCCTAGCCGGTACGAGCAGTACTTC | CSVAGPPSRYEQYF
. | TRBJ1-1 | TRBV10-2 | TRBD1 | TGCGCCAGCAGCGTCGACAGGGGTCGAGCTTTCTTT | CASSVDRGRAFF
. | TRBJ1-2 | TRBV28 | . | TGTGCCAGCAGTTTTGACCGGTATGGCTACACCTTC | CASSFDRYGYTF
. | TRBJ1-1 | TRBV5-1 | . | TGCGCCAGCAGCTTCACAGGGAGAACTGAAGCTTTCTTT | CASSFTGRTEAFF
. | TRBJ1-2 | TRBV5-1 | . | TGCGCCAGCAGCTTTGGGGATTCGGGGGCTAACTATGGCTACACCTTC | CASSFGDSGANYGYTF
. | TRBJ1-1 | TRBV5-1 | . | TGCGCCAGCAGCCCCCAGGGAGGGAACACTGAAGCTTTCTTT | CASSPQGGNTEAFF
few | TRBJ1-5 | TRBV7-2 | . | TGTGCCAGCAGCTTAGTTCAGGGGAATCAGCCCCAGCATTTT | CASSLVQGNQPQHF
. | TRBJ2-1 | TRBV7-2 | TRBD2 | TGTGCCAGCAGCTTAAGCGGGGCATACAATGAGCAGTTCTTC | CASSLSGAYNEQFF
. | TRBJ2-5 | TRBV7-8 | TRBD2 | TGTGCCAGCAGTAGGCGGACTAGCGAGACCCAGTACTTC | CASSRRTSETQYF
. | TRBJ1-2 | TRBV5-4 | TRBD1 | TGTGCCAGCAGCCGACAGGGTGGCTCCTATGGCTACACCTTC | CASSRQGGSYGYTF
. | TRBJ2-5 | TRBV7-6 | . | TGTGCCAGCAGGCCGGGTGGGGGCCGAGAGACCCAGTACTTC | CASRPGGGRETQYF
few | TRBJ1-6 | TRBV6-5 | . | TGTGCCAGCAGTTCCCTTTACTCCTATAATTCACCCCTCCACTTT | CASSSLYSYNSPLHF
. | TRBJ2-5 | TRBV18 | TRBD1 | TGTGCCAGCTCACCTGACAGGGTACAGGAGACCCAGTACTTC | CASSPDRVQETQYF
. | TRBJ2-5 | TRBV10-3 | . | TGTGCCATCAGCGGGACGGGCGGAGAGACCCAGTACTTC | CAISGTGGETQYF
. | TRBJ2-7 | TRBV6-6 | TRBD2 | TGTGCCAGCAGTCCGCCTAGCGGGGGGGCCCACGAGCAGTACTTC | CASSPPSGGAHEQYF
few | TRBJ2-1 | TRBV11-3 | . | TGTGCCAGCAGCCTGGGACTTGCGGGACACGAGCAGTTCTTC | CASSLGLAGHEQFF
. | TRBJ2-5 | TRBV18 | TRBD1 | TGTGCCAGCTCAAAAGGGACAGGGCAAGAGACCCAGTACTTC | CASSKGTGQETQYF
. | TRBJ2-2 | TRBV7-3 | . | TGTGCCAGCAGCTTAATGACGGCCCAGAACACCGGGGAGCTGTTTTTT | CASSLMTAQNTGELFF
. | TRBJ2-2 | TRBV19 | TRBD1 | TGTGCCAGTAGTGGACGGGACAGGGGTTATTCCGGGGAGCTGTTTTTT | CASSGRDRGYSGELFF
. | TRBJ2-3 | TRBV5-1 | TRBD1 | TGCGCCAGCAGTTACGCGACAGGGGGAAGCACAGATACGCAGTATTTT | CASSYATGGSTDTQYF
. | TRBJ1-2 | TRBV7-2 | . | TGTGCCAGCAGCTTCACAGGGTCGTACTATGGCTACACCTTC | CASSFTGSYYGYTF
. | TRBJ1-1 | TRBV6-6 | TRBD1 | TGTGCCAGCAGGGACAGGGACGCCGAAGCTTTCTTT | CASRDRDAEAFF
. | TRBJ2-3 | TRBV27 | TRBD2 | TGTGCCAGCAGTTTCCGCCGGACTAGCGGGGTATACAGCACAGATACGCAGTATTTT | CASSFRRTSGVYSTDTQYF
. | TRBJ2-5 | TRBV28 | . | TGTGCCAGCAGGCAGGGAGCGAAGACCCAGTACTTC | CASRQGAKTQYF
. | TRBJ1-1 | TRBV30 | TRBD1 | TGTGCCTGGAGCGAGACCGGGACAGAGAACACTGAAGCTTTCTTT | CAWSETGTENTEAFF
. | TRBJ2-3 | TRBV9 | . | TGTGCCAGCAGCGTAGCTACCTCCAGCGTGGGAGTTCCAGATACGCAGTATTTT | CASSVATSSVGVPDTQYF
. | TRBJ1-3 | TRBV7-6 | . | TGTGCCAGCAGCCCCGCAGACTTTTCTGGAAACACCATATATTTT | CASSPADFSGNTIYF
. | TRBJ1-5 | TRBV2 | TRBD1 | TGTGCCAGCAGTGAACGGACAGGGGACTATCAGCCCCAGCATTTT | CASSERTGDYQPQHF
. | TRBJ1-2 | TRBV5-6 | . | TGTGCCAGCAGCCCATTAGGGGGTAACTATGGCTACACCTTC | CASSPLGGNYGYTF
. | TRBJ2-5 | TRBV5-1 | . | TGCGCCAGCAGCTTGGGTAACAGCGAGACCCAGTACTTC | CASSLGNSETQYF
. | TRBJ2-6 | TRBV11-2 | . | TGTGCCAGCAGCCCGCTATTCGTCGGGAGCTCTGGGGCCAACGTCCTGACTTTC | CASSPLFVGSSGANVLTF
. | TRBJ1-1 | TRBV12-5 | . | TGTGCTAGTGGTTTAATGTTCTATGGAGTGGGCACTGAAGCTTTCTTT | CASGLMFYGVGTEAFF
. | TRBJ1-1 | TRBV2 | TRBD1 | TGTGCCAGCAGTTATGATACAGGGGGTAGCACTGAAGCTTTCTTT | CASSYDTGGSTEAFF
. | TRBJ2-1 | TRBV6-1 | . | TGTGCCAGCAGTGGTCAGTGGGGGAGAGACTACAATGAGCAGTTCTTC | CASSGQWGRDYNEQFF
. | TRBJ1-6 | TRBV28 | TRBD1 | TGTGCCAGCAGCCTAGGGGGAAGACAGGGGTCACCCCTCCACTTT | CASSLGGRQGSPLHF
. | TRBJ2-7 | TRBV19 | . | TGTGCCAGTAGTACTCGAGGGGGGCGACACGAGCAGTACTTC | CASSTRGGRHEQYF
few | TRBJ2-7 | TRBV4-1 | . | TGCGCCAGCAGCCAAGATCCTGTCTACGAGCAGTACTTC | CASSQDPVYEQYF